Listed below are T cell receptor beta chains from one sample, sequenced in a study of T cells in Graves' hyperthyroidism and ophthalmopathy. TCRdb independently ran MiXCR on the multiplex PCR reads; one entry per CDR3 protein. The data show about 300,000 distinct CDR3 sequences, roughly 19% seen once. The sequenced sample was blood. These receptors all come from a man aged 50 to 59 with Graves' ophthalmopathy. Both conserved end residues are part of each CDR3. Rows give clone size only sometimes, using once, few, many, or a class for an expanded clone.

length: 16
V: TRBV20-1
size: many
CDR3: CSASKFSGTYQETQYF

length: 15
V: TRBV12-3/TRBV12-4
size: few
CDR3: CASSSLWDRDLRQYF

length: 12
V: TRBV2
size: NA
CDR3: CASHTDTGELFF

length: 16
V: TRBV10-3
size: few
CDR3: CAISVVAGVRTDTQYF

length: 14
V: TRBV5-1
size: many
CDR3: CASSLAWARDEQYF

length: 12
V: TRBV6-2/TRBV6-3
size: few
CDR3: CASRAVTDTQYF

length: 17
V: TRBV10-3
size: NA
CDR3: CAISETTSGGTWDEQFF

length: 16
V: TRBV5-1
size: many
CDR3: CASSLTGQGAYNEQFF

length: 14
V: TRBV7-9
size: few
CDR3: CASSPGQSGEKLFF

length: 13
V: TRBV6-2/TRBV6-3
size: many
CDR3: CASSYGVRETQYF

length: 14
V: TRBV5-1
size: many
CDR3: CASSPAGYVLSYTF

length: 13
V: TRBV20-1
size: many
CDR3: CSASGEGMNEQFF

length: 17
V: TRBV14
size: NA
CDR3: CASSQLSTGLADNEQFF

length: 16
V: TRBV6-4
size: once
CDR3: CASSEKGASGANVLTF

length: 14
V: TRBV7-3
size: many
CDR3: CASSFSVGPYEQYF

length: 13
V: TRBV20-1
size: many
CDR3: CSASGGAPYEQYF

length: 14
V: TRBV20-1
size: NA
CDR3: CSASLSQGARVAFF

length: 15
V: TRBV9
size: few
CDR3: CASSPYGAPGYGYTF